This T cell receptor beta chain was retrieved from a study of Ad26.COV2.S vaccination and SARS-CoV-2 variants (dated by TCRdb to 2020 to 2023). For the study in its entirety: TCRbeta repertoire sequencing served as the tool for gauging how specific and how broad the SARS-CoV-2-reactive T cell receptors were following Ad26.COV2.S vaccination. A total of approximately 30 samples were included in the TCR-sequenced set, comprising some 20 Ad26.COV2.S vaccine recipients, 5 placebo recipients and 8 SARS-CoV-2 convalescent individuals. Here is what the overall study found, with its caveats: After vaccination, spike-specific CD8+ and CD4+ T cell responses were reported to show substantial breadth. The authors noted that the TCR breadth and depth analyses may have underestimated total T cell responses. Vaccine and placebo recipients had similar non-spike TCR breadth, a finding consistent with the vaccine containing only spike. Higher spike-specific TCR breadth was observed in Ad26.COV2.S recipients than in placebo recipients (P = 0.0014).

In light of the paper, this sample's time point label describes: individuals recovered from natural SARS-CoV-2 infection. About this clone: No cognate antigen has been identified for it. No per-base quality is available; no much larger clone lies one base away.

CDR1 is given as SGHAT and CDR2 as FQNNGV, both from the germline V gene. V is reduced by 1 base and J by 4 bases, leaving a spacing of 13 bases between them. The cysteine opens and the phenylalanine closes a CDR3 of 15 amino acids. Only the CDR3 DNA stays, 45 bases, in frame from base 1. TCRbeta CDR3 regions were sequenced with the immunoSEQ Assay. After extraction, genomic DNA underwent amplification by bias-controlled multiplex PCR, followed by high-throughput sequencing. Processing in the source paper ran as follows. To quantify the absolute abundance of every unique TCRbeta CDR3 region, sequences were collapsed and filtered. T cell fraction was estimated by normalization of TCRbeta template counts to usable DNA, with usable DNA being measured through amplification of reference genes present in all nucleated cells. Repertoire TCRs were annotated as SARS-CoV-2-specific when V gene, CDR3 amino acid sequence and J gene were exactly matched to a known reactive TCR set. MIRA supplied the reference SARS-CoV-2 TCR set, which was filtered for enrichment in COVID-19-positive ImmuneCODE repertoires so that public or cross-reactive TCRs were removed. Drawing on the MIRA antigens, annotated TCRs were analysed further at the level of specific ORF or position within ORF. Breadth was defined as the number of annotated unique rearrangements divided by the total number of unique productive rearrangements, and depth was defined as the summed frequency of the annotated unique rearrangements. Group comparisons of TCR breadth used two-sided Wilcoxon rank-sum tests. As stored in TCRdb, this immuneACCESS dataset retains in-frame rearrangements with V and J assigned. A fraction of the clones does not appear; measured against another copy, unresolved V genes explain less than half of the discrepancy, and the remainder lacks a known reason. The V and J calls and clone size were taken over from that table, and D and trimming were inferred from the DNA. The sample table contains some 350,000 clones; only one count was recorded for just over 90% of them. The ten largest clonotypes hold under 5% of the sample.

Sample: peripheral blood, taken after recovery from COVID-19. The chain is made from TRBV11-2 and TRBJ2-5; no D segment can be confidently identified. This sequence was found in a human donor who had recovered from COVID-19. The nucleotides read TGTGCCAGCAGCTTAGGGGTTAGCCTTGGAGAGACCCAGTACTTC. Translated, this is CASSLGVSLGETQYF.